Listed below are T cell receptor beta chains from one sample, sequenced in a study of blood T cell repertoires in COVID-19. Sequencing was performed with immunoSEQ multiplex PCR; in TCRdb, only in-frame clones are kept and a portion is missing. There are over 70,000 clones in the sample; about three quarters occur only once, and about 6.4% lies in the top ten. The sequencing sample was made of peripheral blood. These receptor sequences come from a man in his 70s with acute or convalescent COVID-19. Both conserved end residues are part of each CDR3. D genes are given only for firm matches. The size of a clone is reported for some rows only, either as once, few or many, or as a class for expanded clones.

abundance | d_gene | j_gene | v_gene | CDR3aa | CDR3nt
few | - | TRBJ1-2 | TRBV6-5 | CASSYGRGDNYGYTF | TGTGCCAGCAGTTACGGTCGGGGGGACAACTATGGCTACACCTTC
- | - | TRBJ2-5 | TRBV5-1 | CASSLGGVQETQYF | TGCGCCAGCAGCTTGGGAGGAGTTCAAGAGACCCAGTACTTC
- | - | TRBJ1-1 | TRBV5-4 | CASSKDRNTEAFF | TGTGCCAGCAGCAAAGACAGGAACACTGAAGCTTTCTTT
- | - | TRBJ1-5 | TRBV2 | CASTRTWSNQPQHF | TGTGCCAGCACCCGGACATGGAGCAATCAGCCCCAGCATTTT
once | - | TRBJ2-1 | TRBV20-1 | CSASQGSQRYNEQFF | TGCAGTGCTAGTCAGGGGTCGCAGCGCTACAATGAGCAGTTCTTC
- | - | TRBJ2-2 | TRBV7-8 | CASSLASAGELFF | TGTGCCAGCAGCTTAGCGAGTGCCGGGGAGCTGTTTTTT
- | - | TRBJ2-1 | TRBV24-1 | CATSRTSYPYNEQFF | TGTGCCACCAGTAGGACTTCATACCCGTACAATGAGCAGTTCTTC
- | - | TRBJ2-4 | TRBV13 | CASSYGDNLAKNIQYF | TGTGCCAGCAGCTACGGAGATAACTTAGCCAAAAACATTCAGTACTTC
few | TRBD1 | TRBJ1-2 | TRBV5-4 | CASSSGQGNYGYTF | TGTGCCAGCAGCTCCGGACAGGGGAACTATGGCTACACCTTC
- | TRBD1 | TRBJ2-5 | TRBV11-2 | CASSPRQGGVKETQYF | TGTGCCAGCAGCCCGAGACAGGGTGGGGTAAAAGAGACCCAGTACTTC
once | - | TRBJ2-5 | TRBV6-5 | CASSYMGAYQETQYF | TGTGCCAGCAGTTACATGGGGGCTTACCAAGAGACCCAGTACTTC
- | - | TRBJ1-6 | TRBV27 | CASSLDDGSSYNSPLHF | TGTGCCAGCAGTTTAGACGACGGGAGCTCCTATAATTCACCCCTCCACTTT
- | - | TRBJ2-1 | TRBV11-3 | CASSLGVGSSYNEQFF | TGTGCCAGCAGCTTAGGGGTGGGGAGCTCCTACAATGAGCAGTTCTTC
- | TRBD2 | TRBJ2-3 | TRBV2 | CASSPGLAGDYVRGTDTQYF | TGTGCCAGCAGCCCTGGACTAGCGGGTGATTACGTCCGGGGGACAGATACGCAGTATTTT
- | TRBD2 | TRBJ2-1 | TRBV4-2 | CASRGGSAGGRYNEQFF | TGTGCCAGCAGAGGGGGGTCAGCGGGAGGTCGCTACAATGAGCAGTTCTTC
- | TRBD1 | TRBJ1-1 | TRBV5-1 | CASRDRVNTEAFF | TGCGCCAGCCGGGACAGGGTGAACACTGAAGCTTTCTTT
- | TRBD1 | TRBJ1-5 | TRBV6-5 | CASSTDRDQPQHF | TGTGCCAGCAGTACAGACAGGGATCAGCCCCAGCATTTT
- | - | TRBJ2-1 | TRBV12-3/TRBV12-4 | CASSFTDEQFF | TGTGCCAGCAGTTTTACGGATGAGCAGTTCTTC
few | - | TRBJ1-6 | TRBV27 | CASSSEGLGNSPLHF | TGTGCCAGCAGCTCGGAGGGCCTCGGGAATTCACCCCTCCACTTT
- | TRBD2 | TRBJ2-2 | TRBV30 | CAWRARGGAGELFF | TGTGCCTGGAGGGCGCGCGGGGGGGCCGGGGAGCTGTTTTTT
- | - | TRBJ2-3 | TRBV7-8 | CASSLALVRDTQYF | TGTGCCAGCAGCTTAGCTCTGGTCCGGGATACGCAGTATTTT
- | - | TRBJ2-2 | TRBV7-8 | CASSVDTNTGELFF | TGTGCCAGCAGCGTCGACACGAACACCGGGGAGCTGTTTTTT